Below, one T cell receptor (beta chain) is given with its context. As yet, its antigen is unknown. The data originate from a study of T-cell reconstitution after alpha-beta-depleted transplantation in children. TCRbeta library preparation incorporated unique molecular identifiers. TCRdb called the PCR reads again in MiXCR, with one record for every CDR3 protein. The repertoire has 500,000 or so distinct CDR3 sequences, about an eighth of them found once; the top ten carry about 14%. The CDR3 has 14 amino acids. Trimming removed 4 bases from V and 7 bases from J, with 13 bases in between. Germline CDR1 reads LGHNA; CDR2 reads YSLEER. Study observations and caveats: About two months after transplant, alpha-beta T cells reportedly came from several hundred expanded graft clones. Day-60 TCRbeta diversity that was high in some patients was derived from surviving recipient T cells and thymic progenitors. T-cell counts and diversity were attributed mostly to newly produced T cells one year after transplant.

The chain employs TRBV4-3 and TRBJ2-2, with a possible D match to TRBD1 (6 bases). The starting material was PBMCs, mostly from graft donor cells, obtained 180 days after TCRalphabeta/CD19-depleted stem cell transplant. This receptor was taken from a female patient younger than 10 who had a stem cell transplant for aplastic anemia, so the T cells may come from the graft donor. The CDR3 region has the DNA TGCGCCAGCAGCCTCGGACAGAGAGGCGGGGAGCTGTTTTTT. As protein: CASSLGQRGGELFF.